The 18 T cell receptor beta chains below all came from one sample that was sequenced in a study of regulatory T cells in long-lasting Graves disease. Time point: persistent/refractory GD, antithyroid drugs over 5 years with positive TRAb. Construction of the TCR library relied on RNA isolated from PBMCs. TCR beta libraries were built with iRepertoire HTBI primers and Arm-PCR of CDR3 regions. TCRdb independently ran MiXCR on the multiplex PCR reads; one entry per CDR3 protein. Found here are around 510,000 distinct CDR3 sequences, less than 25% of them singletons; the top ten hold less than 9%. Source: peripheral blood mononuclear cells (PBMCs), taken when the disease was refractory, from a patient treated with antithyroid drugs. The origin of the receptors is a female donor with Graves disease.

This clonotype was counted only a few times. A read error is possible here, since a much larger clone lies one base away. V gene TRBV6-5 combines with J gene TRBJ1-6; no clear D gene. Germline CDR1 MNHEY, CDR2 SVGAGI. The germline V and J ends were trimmed by 2 bases and 8 bases, with 10 bases remaining between them. There are 14 residues in the CDR3. CDR3 in DNA: TGTGCCAGCAGTTACCCTAATGTGGATTCACCCCTCCACTTT. Protein product: CASSYPNVDSPLHF.

This rearrangement joins TRBV10-3 to TRBJ2-7, with TRBD2 matching over 7 bases. Germline V gene sequence: CDR1 ENHRY, CDR2 SYGVKD. The CDR3 extends over 14 amino acids. With 6 bases clipped from V and 6 bases from J, the junction kept 11 bases outside the gene matches. CDR3 DNA: TGTGCCATCAGCGGGACTATCGGGAGGATCGAGCAGTACTTC. Its translation is CAISGTIGRIEQYF.

For this clonotype: This clone may be a read error of a much larger clone one base away. The V gene is TRBV12-3 or TRBV12-4, the J gene TRBJ2-2, with 9 bases that match TRBD1. The CDR3 consists of 15 residues. The CDR3 coding sequence is TGTGCCGGCAGAGCCCGGGACAGGGCGGCCGGGGAGCTGTTTTTT. Translating it yields CAGRARDRAAGELFF.

This clonotype was counted only a few times. The V and J genes are TRBV9 and TRBJ2-7; D remains ambiguous. Trimming stripped 4 bases from V and 4 bases from J, with 12 bases between. The germline V gene encodes CDR1 SGDLS and CDR2 YYNGEE. This CDR3 contains 13 residues. In DNA form, the CDR3 reads TGTGCCAGCAGCTCCCCCCCGCTGTACGAGCAGTACTTC. As protein: CASSSPPLYEQYF.

At least ten counts were recorded for this clonotype. The rearrangement uses TRBV28 and TRBJ1-1; D may be TRBD1 (5 bases). The CDR3 length is 14 residues. V lost 4 bases to trimming and J lost 4 bases, with 13 bases between them. From germline, CDR1 is MDHEN and CDR2 SYDVKM. The CDR3 DNA reads as TGTGCCAGCAGTTACAGCCTTGGGGGCACTGAAGCTTTCTTT. Protein sequence: CASSYSLGGTEAFF.

This clonotype was observed at least ten times. This chain uses TRBV27 with TRBJ2-7; the match to TRBD2 covers 14 bases. The junction had 2 bases not matched to a gene; V was cut back by 10 bases and J by 6 bases. This CDR3 region has 12 residues. Per germline, CDR1 MNHEY and CDR2 SMNVEV (reference sequence). Here the CDR3 reads CATGLAGGEQYF. The CDR3 nucleotides are TGTGCCACTGGACTAGCGGGAGGCGAGCAGTACTTC.

The chain couples TRBV6-1 to TRBJ2-1; 11 bases are shared with TRBD1. CDR1 is MNHNS and CDR2 is SASEGT in the germline V gene. The ends lost 5 bases at V and 5 bases at J; junction bases unmatched: 14. The CDR3 covers 18 residues. CDR3 coding DNA: TGTGCCAGCAGTCCCGGGACAGGGGGGGATAAATACCACAATGAGCAGTTCTTC. This sequence encodes CASSPGTGGDKYHNEQFF.

This clonotype was picked up a small number of times. This sequence joins TRBV7-2 and TRBJ2-7; 9 nucleotides agree with TRBD1. V shed 5 bases and J 2 bases; nucleotides not matched to a gene: 16. CDR1 is SGHTA and CDR2 is FQGNSA in the germline V gene. CDR3 length: 18 amino acids. CDR3 sequence reads: CASSQMRTGVVSPYEQYF. As DNA, the CDR3 is TGTGCCAGCAGCCAAATGCGGACAGGGGTGGTCTCACCCTACGAGCAGTACTTC.

In its sample, this clonotype was seen a few times. The V call is TRBV11-1, the J call TRBJ2-2, with D perhaps matching TRBD1 (6 bases). Trimming took off 5 bases at V and 5 bases at J, with 21 bases between the two ends. The CDR3 runs to 17 residues. Germline-derived CDR1 and CDR2 are SGHAT and FQDESV (reference sequence). The CDR3 sequence: CASSLSGHLLVTGELFF. The CDR3 DNA reads as TGTGCCAGCAGCCTGTCGGGACACCTCCTTGTTACCGGGGAGCTGTTTTTT.

This chain uses TRBV4-1 with TRBJ1-1, with 8 nucleotides matching TRBD1. The trim removed 4 bases at V and 8 bases at J, leaving 6 bases unmatched. The CDR3 spans 13 residues. The germline gives CDR1 MGHRA, CDR2 YSYEKL. The CDR3 reads CASSRGAGGEAFF. The CDR3 coding sequence is TGCGCCAGCAGCCGGGGGGCAGGGGGCGAAGCTTTCTTT.

The genes are TRBV7-3 and TRBJ2-1, with D possibly matching TRBD2 (5 bases). This CDR3 comprises 16 residues. Trimming took 1 base from V and 0 from J, leaving 10 bases between them. The V gene's germline CDR1 is SGHTA and CDR2 FQGTGA. The CDR3: CASSLRAAVSYNEQFF. In nucleotides, the CDR3 is TGTGCCAGCAGCTTAAGGGCAGCGGTCTCCTACAATGAGCAGTTCTTC.

This clonotype was counted many times. This sequence joins TRBV10-3 and TRBJ1-2; D is perhaps TRBD1 (5 bases). This CDR3 spans 13 amino acids. V was trimmed by 5 bases and J by 6 bases, leaving 13 bases between them. CDR1 is ENHRY and CDR2 is SYGVKD in the germline V gene. The CDR3 region has the DNA TGTGCCATCAGTCTACAGGAGGGGCATGGCTACACCTTC. Encoded protein: CAISLQEGHGYTF.

This clonotype came up many times. V usage is TRBV29-1 and J usage is TRBJ1-1, with D possibly matching TRBD1 (6 bases). The germline V gene has CDR1 SQVTM and CDR2 ANQGSEA. The CDR3 spans 12 residues. V was shortened by 2 bases and J by 3 bases, with 7 bases between the two germline ends. CDR3 in amino acids: CSVESGDTEAFF. CDR3 nucleotide sequence: TGCAGCGTTGAATCAGGGGACACTGAAGCTTTCTTT.

The genes are TRBV29-1 and TRBJ2-2; TRBD1 or TRBD2 may be the D gene (5 bases each). Looked up from germline, CDR1 is SQVTM and CDR2 is ANQGSEA. V was pared by 4 bases and J by 6 bases, with 9 bases between. The CDR3 sequence is 12 residues long. The CDR3 DNA is TGCAGCGTTGTTTTGGGGGCCGGGGAGCTGTTTTTT. It yields the protein CSVVLGAGELFF.

This clonotype showed up many times. The rearrangement links TRBV14 to TRBJ1-2; D is uncertain. Between the trimmed V and J ends, which lost 2 bases and 3 bases, there was a span of 7 bases. The CDR3 sequence is 13 residues long. Germline CDR1 SGHDN, CDR2 FVKESK. The CDR3 sequence: CASSQTEYYGYTF. Here the CDR3 DNA reads TGTGCCAGCAGCCAAACGGAGTACTATGGCTACACCTTC.

The J gene is TRBJ2-7, the V gene TRBV5-6, with no clear D. The V gene lost 0 bases and the J gene lost 6 bases, with 10 bases spanning the gap. This CDR3 has 13 amino acids. CDR1 is SGHDT and CDR2 is YYEEEE in the germline V gene. CDR3 loop: CASSLGVAIEQYF. The CDR3 nucleotides read TGTGCCAGCAGCTTGGGGGTTGCCATCGAGCAGTACTTC.

In its sample, this clonotype was seen many times. The J gene is TRBJ2-2, the V gene TRBV12-3 or TRBV12-4; TRBD1 matches at 8 bases. Germline trimming cut 5 bases from V and 5 bases from J; bases unmatched to any gene: 16. The CDR3 covers 18 residues. The CDR3 region is CASSRKSSGTGGTGELFF. DNA of the CDR3: TGTGCCAGCAGTCGTAAATCGTCCGGGACAGGAGGGACCGGGGAGCTGTTTTTT.

This clonotype was observed many times. The V gene is TRBV11-2, the J gene TRBJ2-5; TRBD2 aligns across 10 bases. This CDR3 spans 16 amino acids. CDR1 is SGHAT, CDR2 FQNNGV, per germline. Losses at the gene ends were 2 bases for V and 7 bases for J; bases not matched to a gene: 10. CDR3 bases: TGTGCCAGCAGCTTAATCCTAGCGGGAGACGGGGGGACCCAGTACTTC. It yields the protein CASSLILAGDGGTQYF.